The rows below give T cell receptor beta chains drawn from one sample of a study of OX40 agonist ivuxolimab in advanced cancers. The data were produced by immunoSEQ multiplex PCR, yet TCRdb's version contains in-frame clones alone and is incomplete. The sample lists about 12,000 clones; approximately 80% were seen once. This material consisted of CD4+ or CD8+ T cells sorted from blood, taken in a trial of the OX40 agonist ivuxolimab. These receptor sequences come from an adult with an advanced solid tumor such as melanoma, head and neck, liver or kidney cancer. CDR3s include the opening cysteine and the closing phenylalanine or tryptophan. Each record gives: J gene, clone size, D gene, V gene, CDR3 DNA, CDR3 protein. A D gene is named only where the DNA matches it firmly. Part of the rows lack a size; the others show once, few, many or a class for expanded clones.

TRBJ2-7 once TRBD2 TRBV6-5 TGTGCCAGCAGAGGGCTAGCGGGAGCCTCCTACGAGCAGTACTTC CASRGLAGASYEQYF
TRBJ1-1 NA NA TRBV28 TGTGCCAGCAGAATGACAGGCAAGGGTCCTGAAGCTTTCTTT CASRMTGKGPEAFF
TRBJ2-5 NA NA TRBV14 TGTGCCAGCAGCCACTGGGGGGACCTACAAGAGACCCAGTACTTC CASSHWGDLQETQYF
TRBJ1-3 NA NA TRBV10-3 TGTGCCATCAGTGAGTTTTCAGGGTCCTCTGGAAACACCATATATTTT CAISEFSGSSGNTIYF
TRBJ2-7 NA NA TRBV27 TGTGCCAGCAGTTTAGGACAGATTCCCTACGAGCAGTACTTC CASSLGQIPYEQYF
TRBJ2-2 NA NA TRBV4-2 TGTGCCAGCAGCCAAGCCACCTTGGGACGGACCGCGGCTGCCGGGGAGCTGTTTTTT CASSQATLGRTAAAGELFF
TRBJ1-5 NA NA TRBV7-9 TGTGCCAGCAGCTTAGGTTCAGGCAATCAGCCCCAGCATTTT CASSLGSGNQPQHF
TRBJ2-3 NA NA TRBV7-9 TGTGCCAGCAGCCCATTCAGCACAGATACGCAGTATTTT CASSPFSTDTQYF
TRBJ1-1 NA TRBD1 TRBV10-3 TGTGCCATCAGTGAGGGTAAGACAGGGGATACTGAAGCTTTCTTT CAISEGKTGDTEAFF
TRBJ1-3 NA NA TRBV7-3 TGTGCCAGCAGCCGCCGTTGTCCGCGTCCCGCGGAAAACACCATATATTTT CASSRRCPRPAENTIYF
TRBJ1-2 NA TRBD1 TRBV6-5 TGTGCCAGCAGTTATACAGGGGGCGGTGATGGCTACACCTTC CASSYTGGGDGYTF
TRBJ1-2 NA NA TRBV11-2 TGTGCCAGCAGCCCGTGGGGAGGCTATGGCTACACCTTC CASSPWGGYGYTF
TRBJ1-1 once NA TRBV28 TGTGCCAGTCCGAAAGTGCCGGGGCGGGACACTGAAGCTTTCTTT CASPKVPGRDTEAFF
TRBJ1-5 NA NA TRBV5-6 TGTGCCAGCAGCATGGGGGACAATCAGCCCCAGCATTTT CASSMGDNQPQHF
TRBJ1-4 NA NA TRBV5-1 TGCGCCAGCAGTTACGGATCGGAGGGCGAAAAACTGTTTTTT CASSYGSEGEKLFF
TRBJ1-3 once NA TRBV6-5 TGTGCCAGCAGTTACTCCGGGAGCTCTGGAAACACCATATATTTT CASSYSGSSGNTIYF
TRBJ2-7 NA NA TRBV7-9 TGTGCCAGCACGGGTGGGGGCATAGCCTACGAGCAGTACTTC CASTGGGIAYEQYF
TRBJ2-7 NA TRBD1 TRBV15 TGTGCCACCTCAAGACAGGGGTCCTCCTACGAGCAGTACTTC CATSRQGSSYEQYF
TRBJ1-1 NA NA TRBV7-8 TGTGCCAGCAGCTCTCGGGTCAGTCTCACTGAAGCTTTCTTT CASSSRVSLTEAFF
TRBJ2-7 few NA TRBV19 TGTGCCAGCCTGGGTGGCAGTAACTACGAGCAGTACTTC CASLGGSNYEQYF
TRBJ1-5 NA NA TRBV27 TGTGCCAGCAATCCGACAGGTGCTAATCAGCCCCAGCATTTT CASNPTGANQPQHF
TRBJ1-1 NA NA TRBV6-5 TGTGCCAGCAGTCGGCCCCGGGGAACTGAAGCTTTCTTT CASSRPRGTEAFF
TRBJ2-7 NA TRBD2 TRBV28 TGTGCCACCCACATCAGCGGGGAAAGATACGAGCAGTACTTC CATHISGERYEQYF
TRBJ2-7 NA NA TRBV9 TGTGCCAGCAGCGTAGATATGGGGGACTCCTACGAGCAGTACTTC CASSVDMGDSYEQYF
TRBJ1-5 NA NA TRBV28 TGTGCCAGCAGTTTTTTTGGTTACTCCAATCAGCCCCAGCATTTT CASSFFGYSNQPQHF
TRBJ1-3 large NA TRBV7-9 TGTGCCAGCAGCTTAGAGAACACCATATATTTT CASSLENTIYF
TRBJ1-5 once NA TRBV20-1 TGCAGTGCTAATGAGAACCCCCAGCATTTT CSANENPQHF
TRBJ1-6 NA TRBD1 TRBV30 TGTGCCTGGATGTTGACAGGGGCCAATTCACCCCTCCACTTT CAWMLTGANSPLHF
TRBJ2-7 NA TRBD1 TRBV7-2 TGTGCCAGCAGCTTAGCCGAGACAGGGGGCTTGTACGAGCAGTACTTC CASSLAETGGLYEQYF
TRBJ2-7 NA NA TRBV7-6 TGTGCCAGCAGCCCCAGAGAAGGCTCCTACGAGCAGTACTTC CASSPREGSYEQYF
TRBJ2-3 NA TRBD1 TRBV7-2 TGTGCCAGCAGCTTCCCCCGGCGACAGGGGACAGATACGCAGTATTTT CASSFPRRQGTDTQYF
TRBJ2-5 few TRBD2 TRBV27 TGTGCCAGCAGTGGGACTAGCGGGGGACCTGAGACCCAGTACTTC CASSGTSGGPETQYF
TRBJ1-5 NA NA TRBV5-6 TGTGCCAGCAGCTGTCATCAGCCCCAGCATTTT CASSCHQPQHF
TRBJ1-1 NA NA TRBV29-1 TGCAGCGTCCCTGATAGGACCACTGAAGCTTTCTTT CSVPDRTTEAFF
TRBJ1-5 NA NA TRBV7-9 TGTGCCAGCAGCTCCGAGTACATCAATCAGCCCCAGCATTTT CASSSEYINQPQHF
TRBJ1-5 large NA TRBV15 TGTGCCACCAGCGAGATCAACGAGTATCAGCCCCAGCATTTT CATSEINEYQPQHF